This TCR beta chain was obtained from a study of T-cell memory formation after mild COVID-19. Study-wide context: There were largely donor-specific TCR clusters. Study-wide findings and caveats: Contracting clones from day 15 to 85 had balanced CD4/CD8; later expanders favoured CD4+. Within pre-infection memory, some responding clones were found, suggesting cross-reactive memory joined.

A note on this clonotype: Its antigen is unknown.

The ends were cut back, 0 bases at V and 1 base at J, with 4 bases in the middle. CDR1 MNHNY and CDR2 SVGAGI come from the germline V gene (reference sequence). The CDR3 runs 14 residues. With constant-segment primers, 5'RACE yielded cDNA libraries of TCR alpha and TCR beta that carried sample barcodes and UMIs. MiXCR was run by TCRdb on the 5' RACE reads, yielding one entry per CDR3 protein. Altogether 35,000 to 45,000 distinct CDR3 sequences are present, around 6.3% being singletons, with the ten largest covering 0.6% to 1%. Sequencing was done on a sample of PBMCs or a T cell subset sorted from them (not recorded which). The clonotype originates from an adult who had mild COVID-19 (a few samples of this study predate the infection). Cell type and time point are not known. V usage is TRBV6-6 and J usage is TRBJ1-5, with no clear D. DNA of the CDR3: TGTGCCAGCAGTTACTCCGGGAGCAATCAGCCCCAGCATTTT. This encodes CASSYSGSNQPQHF.